The following is a T cell receptor beta chain sequence with its context. No antigen is known for it. The trim removed 5 bases at V and 7 bases at J, leaving 10 bases unmatched. CDR1 is DFQATT, CDR2 SNEGSKA, per germline (reference sequence). The CDR3 has 14 residues. Peripheral blood was drawn, roughly 10 milliliters per donor. Samples had at least 6.5 million PBMCs isolated from them. A J-beta primer mix and a sample-barcoded 5' primer were used in a second PCR of about 7 to 12 cycles. A single record per CDR3 protein comes from TCRdb applying MiXCR to the 5' RACE reads. The top ten clones hold approximately 15% of a sample with approximately 680,000 distinct CDR3 sequences, about 32% of them seen once. This entry belongs to a study of blood T cells in healthy people across ages. Turning to the study itself: Per every two T cells, about one barcoded beta molecule was captured by template switching.

Broader study findings: The study could not conclusively compare naive and antigen-experienced cells, given its unsorted PBMCs.

The TCR was taken from an elderly woman in good health. The chain combines TRBV20-1 with TRBJ2-1; 8 bases align to TRBD2. Sequencing was done on a sample of blood. DNA for the CDR3: TGCAGTGCTGACAGCGGGAGAAGGGGGAATGAGCAGTTCTTC. Translating gives CSADSGRRGNEQFF.